The 26 T cell receptor beta chains below all came from one sample that was sequenced in a study of T cell responses to AZD1222 COVID-19 vaccine. Clones were read by immunoSEQ multiplex PCR, and TCRdb kept only the in-frame ones, dropping some. The sample lists 150,000 to 200,000 clones, about nine tenths occurring once. This material consisted of peripheral blood, taken 28 days after the second AZD1222 dose. These receptor sequences come from an adult who received the AZD1222 COVID-19 vaccine.

J is TRBJ2-7 and V is TRBV9, with 9 bases that match TRBD1. Germline loops: CDR1 SGDLS, CDR2 YYNGEE. There are 16 residues in the CDR3. The V and J ends lost 4 bases and 6 bases, in that order; junction bases with no gene match: 14. The CDR3 DNA reads as TGTGCCAGCAGCCACAATACCGGGACAGGGCGTATCGAGCAGTACTTC. Protein product: CASSHNTGTGRIEQYF.

The CDR3, as DNA: TGCGCCAGCAAATCTCGGGGGGCAACTAATGAAAAACTGTTTTTT. Translating it yields CASKSRGATNEKLFF. V usage is TRBV4-1 and J usage is TRBJ1-4; maybe TRBD1 (5 bases). The V end was cut by 7 bases, the J end by 0 bases, with 12 bases between. Germline CDR1 and CDR2: MGHRA and YSYEKL. The CDR3 extends over 15 amino acids.

CDR3 sequence reads: CAIREGGPQETQYF. The CDR3, as DNA: TGTGCCATCAGGGAGGGCGGGCCCCAAGAGACCCAGTACTTC. V and J are TRBV10-3 and TRBJ2-5; D is perhaps TRBD2 (6 bases). The V gene's germline CDR1 is ENHRY and CDR2 SYGVKD. Trimming cost V 6 bases and J 1 base, with 12 bases left between them. This CDR3 region has 14 residues.

The chain links TRBV2 to TRBJ1-1; D is unclear. Trimming took 3 bases from V and 0 from J, leaving 11 bases between them. CDR1 is SNHLY and CDR2 is FYNNEI in the germline V gene. The CDR3 loop spans 15 amino acids. Here the CDR3 reads CASSDPQSMNTEAFF. The CDR3 DNA sequence: TGTGCCAGCAGTGACCCCCAGAGCATGAACACTGAAGCTTTCTTT.

The rearrangement uses TRBV28 and TRBJ2-5; 10 bases align to TRBD1. The CDR3 sequence is 15 residues long. Germline V gene sequence: CDR1 MDHEN, CDR2 SYDVKM. Germline trimming cut 11 bases from V and 3 bases from J; bases unmatched to any gene: 12. CDR3 loop: CASWGQGIVEETQYF. CDR3 coding DNA: TGTGCCTCATGGGGACAGGGGATAGTTGAAGAGACCCAGTACTTC.

CDR3 DNA: TGTGCCAGCAGCTTAGAGGGAGATGCCCGGGAGGCCGGGGAGCTGTTTTTT. This gives the protein CASSLEGDAREAGELFF. The rearrangement uses TRBV11-2 and TRBJ2-2; 7 bases are a match to TRBD2. The V and J ends lost 0 bases and 6 bases, in that order; junction bases with no gene match: 10. Germline-derived CDR1 and CDR2 are SGHAT and FQNNGV. CDR3 length equals 17 residues.

The chain employs TRBV10-3 and TRBJ1-4; weak D call: TRBD1 (5 bases). Germline values: CDR1 ENHRY, CDR2 SYGVKD. Deletions cut 6 bases from V and 7 bases from J, with 12 bases between. The CDR3 is 13 amino acids. The CDR3 nucleotides are TGTGCCATCAGCCGGGACTTTAGTGAAAAACTGTTTTTT. Residues: CAISRDFSEKLFF.

The chain couples TRBV5-1 to TRBJ1-2; tentatively, D is TRBD1 (6 bases). The CDR3 has 12 amino acids. Trimming took off 3 bases at V and 4 bases at J, with 7 bases between the two ends. Germline values: CDR1 SGHRS, CDR2 YFSETQ. CDR3 sequence reads: CASSSTGYGYTF. CDR3 bases: TGCGCCAGCAGCTCGACAGGCTATGGCTACACCTTC.

The V gene is TRBV7-6, the J gene TRBJ1-3; D is uncertain. Per the germline V gene, CDR1 is SGHVS and CDR2 is FNYEAQ. Trimming removed 0 bases from V and 4 bases from J, with 10 bases in between. The CDR3 length is 15 residues. The CDR3 spells CASSLAERRGNTIYF. The CDR3 region has the DNA TGTGCCAGCAGCTTAGCAGAGCGGCGCGGAAACACCATATATTTT.

This chain joins TRBV7-9 and TRBJ1-3; the D is unclear. Trimming took off 2 bases at V and 5 bases at J, with 7 bases between the two ends. Germline V gives CDR1 SEHNR, CDR2 FQNEAQ (reference sequence). CDR3 length: 13 residues. The chain's CDR3 is CASSLTIRNTIYF. Written as DNA, the CDR3 is TGTGCCAGCAGCTTAACGATTAGAAACACCATATATTTT.

The table lists this clone with a count of one. V and J are TRBV7-9 and TRBJ2-1; 8 bases map to TRBD2. This CDR3 has 15 amino acids. V was clipped by 5 bases and J by 9 bases; unmatched bases: 12. Germline V gives CDR1 SEHNR, CDR2 FQNEAQ (reference sequence). The CDR3 is CASSHTQRELCEQFF. The CDR3 DNA reads TGTGCCAGCAGCCACACACAGCGGGAGCTTTGTGAGCAGTTCTTC.

The V gene is TRBV7-2, the J gene TRBJ2-7, with 10 bases lining up with TRBD2. This CDR3 has 15 residues. The germline V gene encodes CDR1 SGHTA and CDR2 FQGNSA. V trimming: 4 bases; J trimming: 3 bases; junction bases outside the gene matches: 6. The CDR3 DNA follows: TGTGCCAGCAGCTCCGGGACTAGCGCGATCTACGAGCAGTACTTC. Its protein is CASSSGTSAIYEQYF.

The table lists this clone with a few counts. This chain links TRBV29-1 with TRBJ2-7, with 9 positions matching TRBD1. Germline V lookup: CDR1 SQVTM, CDR2 ANQGSEA. After removal of 7 bases from V and 3 bases from J, the junction contained 7 bases not matched to a gene. The CDR3 covers 13 residues. The CDR3 protein is CSAWLGQGYEQYF. As DNA, the CDR3 is TGCAGCGCCTGGTTGGGACAGGGCTACGAGCAGTACTTC.

The V and J genes are TRBV10-3 and TRBJ2-7, with 9 nucleotides matching TRBD1. Per germline, CDR1 ENHRY and CDR2 SYGVKD. After removal of 5 bases from V and 4 bases from J, the junction contained 9 bases not matched to a gene. CDR3 length: 15 amino acids. The CDR3 nucleotides are TGTGCCATCAGTTCCGGGACAGGGATAATATACGAGCAGTACTTC. Amino acids: CAISSGTGIIYEQYF.

The chain couples TRBV24-1 to TRBJ2-7, with D hard to call. V was trimmed by 6 bases and J by 2 bases, leaving 13 bases between them. The CDR3 is 14 residues long. In germline, CDR1 is KGHDR, CDR2 SFDVKD. The chain's CDR3 is CATSSSYSPYEQYF. CDR3 nucleotides: TGTGCCACCAGTTCGTCATATAGTCCCTACGAGCAGTACTTC.

The chain employs TRBV27 and TRBJ2-7; TRBD1 might be the D (6 bases). Trimming shortened V by 3 bases and J by 2 bases, and 8 bases separated the two germline ends. The CDR3 is 13 amino acids. The germline V gene has CDR1 MNHEY and CDR2 SMNVEV (reference sequence). DNA for the CDR3: TGTGCCAGCAGTTTGACAGGAGCCTACGAGCAGTACTTC. It translates to CASSLTGAYEQYF.

The chain joins TRBV29-1 to TRBJ1-1, with D perhaps TRBD1 (5 bases). The CDR3 length is 13 residues. CDR1 SQVTM and CDR2 ANQGSEA come from the germline V gene. The V gene lost 5 bases and the J gene lost 3 bases, with 13 bases spanning the gap. The CDR3 here is CSVCKGRDTEAFF. The CDR3 coding sequence is TGCAGCGTTTGTAAGGGGCGCGACACTGAAGCTTTCTTT. Full variable domain (missing parts from reference TRBV29-1 and TRBJ1-1): SAVISQKPSRDICQRGTSLTIQCQVDSQVTMMFWYRQQPGQSLTLIATANQGSEATYESGFVIDKFPISRPNLTFSTLTVSNMSPEDSSIYLCSVCKGRDTEAFFGQGTRLTVV.

This rearrangement joins TRBV19 to TRBJ2-3, with D hard to call. The CDR3 has 15 amino acids. Trimming removed 6 bases from V and 1 base from J, with 14 bases in between. Per germline, CDR1 LNHDA and CDR2 SQIVND (reference sequence). The DNA of the CDR3 is TGTGCCAGTAGCCTCCGACCGTATGGCACAGATACGCAGTATTTT. Translating gives CASSLRPYGTDTQYF. The whole variable domain, remainder taken from reference TRBV19 and TRBJ2-3, is DGGITQSPKYLFRKEGQNVTLSCEQNLNHDAMYWYRQDPGQGLRLIYYSQIVNDFQKGDIAEGYSVSREKKESFPLTVTSAQKNPTAFYLCASSLRPYGTDTQYFGPGTRLTVL.

This chain uses TRBV5-6 with TRBJ1-2; TRBD1 matches 8 bases. The CDR3 contains 14 residues. The V and J ends lost 2 bases and 8 bases, in that order; junction bases with no gene match: 8. The germline gives CDR1 SGHDT, CDR2 YYEEEE. This CDR3 reads CASSFAGQGWGYTF. DNA for the CDR3: TGTGCCAGCAGCTTCGCTGGACAGGGTTGGGGCTACACCTTC.

This rearrangement joins TRBV12-5 to TRBJ1-3; 8 nucleotides align to TRBD1. From germline, CDR1 is LGHNT and CDR2 FRNRAP. This CDR3 spans 15 amino acids. V lost 4 bases and J lost 1; bases outside the gene matches: 3. CDR3 in amino acids: CASGWGQESGNTIYF. The CDR3 DNA reads TGTGCTAGTGGTTGGGGACAGGAGTCTGGAAACACCATATATTTT.

This chain connects TRBV5-1 to TRBJ1-1, with a weak D call TRBD1 (5 bases). The CDR3 extends over 14 amino acids. The V and J ends lost 5 bases and 2 bases respectively, with 13 bases between them. Germline CDR1 reads SGHRS; CDR2 reads YFSETQ. The CDR3 bases are TGCGCCAGCAGGGGAGACAGACTAAACACTGAAGCTTTCTTT. Its translation: CASRGDRLNTEAFF.

The chain uses TRBV5-1 and TRBJ2-2, with 7 bases identical to TRBD2. J lost 4 bases, V lost 1 base, and 4 bases had no gene match. The CDR3 is 15 residues long. CDR1 and CDR2 from the germline V gene are SGHRS and YFSETQ. In nucleotides, the CDR3 is TGCGCCAGCAGCTTGCGCGGGAGTGGCACCGGGGAGCTGTTTTTT. It specifies CASSLRGSGTGELFF.

CDR3 in amino acids: CAIRAAGTGYYEQYF. CDR3 nucleotides: TGTGCCATCAGAGCAGCCGGGACAGGGTACTACGAGCAGTACTTC. This chain uses TRBV10-3 with TRBJ2-7, with TRBD1 identical over 9 bases. V was clipped by 6 bases and J by 3 bases; unmatched bases: 9. The CDR3 consists of 15 residues. Germline-derived CDR1 and CDR2 are ENHRY and SYGVKD.

The genes are TRBV3-1 (or the pseudogene TRBV3-2) and TRBJ2-3; no clear D. CDR1 is LGHDT, CDR2 YNNKEL, per germline (reference sequence). V lost 0 bases and J 9 bases, leaving 16 bases between the germline ends. The CDR3 length is 15 residues. Here the CDR3 reads CASSQEGRVHGTQYF. The CDR3 bases are TGTGCCAGCAGCCAAGAAGGGCGAGTTCACGGCACGCAGTATTTT.

This rearrangement joins TRBV5-4 to TRBJ1-1; maybe TRBD1 (6 bases). Between the trimmed V and J ends, which lost 5 bases and 5 bases, there was a span of 19 bases. Germline-derived CDR1 and CDR2 are SGHNT and YYREEE (reference sequence). This CDR3 region has 15 residues. CDR3 coding DNA: TGTGCCAGCAGTTCCGAGAAACAGGGAAGAACTGAAGCTTTCTTT. It encodes CASSSEKQGRTEAFF. The variable domain in full, completed from reference TRBV5-4 and TRBJ1-1, reads ETGVTQSPTHLIKTRGQQVTLRCSSQSGHNTVSWYQQALGQGPQFIFQYYREEENGRGNFPPRFSGLQFPNYSSELNVNALELDDSALYLCASSSEKQGRTEAFFGQGTRLTVV.

V is TRBV24-1 and J is TRBJ2-7; 10 bases align to TRBD2. Germline lookup yields CDR1 KGHDR and CDR2 SFDVKD. V lost 3 bases and J lost 2; bases outside the gene matches: 9. The CDR3 is made up of 17 amino acids. The CDR3 here is CATSDPHRTSGTYEQYF. CDR3 DNA sequence: TGTGCCACCAGTGATCCCCACCGGACTAGCGGAACCTACGAGCAGTACTTC.